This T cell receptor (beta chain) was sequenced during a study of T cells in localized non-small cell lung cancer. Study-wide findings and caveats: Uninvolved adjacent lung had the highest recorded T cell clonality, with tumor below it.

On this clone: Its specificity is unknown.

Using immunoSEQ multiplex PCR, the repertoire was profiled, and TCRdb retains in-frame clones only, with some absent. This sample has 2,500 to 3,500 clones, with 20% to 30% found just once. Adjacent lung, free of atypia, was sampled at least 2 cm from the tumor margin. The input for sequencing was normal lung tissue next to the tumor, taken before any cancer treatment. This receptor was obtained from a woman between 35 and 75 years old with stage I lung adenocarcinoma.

CDR3 in amino acids: CASSPTGSGRGSGELFF. The CDR3 DNA is TGTGCCAGCAGCCCGACGGGGAGCGGCCGAGGTTCCGGGGAGCTGTTTTTT. The chain couples TRBV11-3 to TRBJ2-2, with D maybe TRBD2 (5 bases). Trimming removed 5 bases from V and 6 bases from J, with 22 bases in between. This CDR3 is 17 amino acids long. CDR1 is SGHNT, CDR2 YENEEA, per germline.